The 25 T cell receptor beta chains below were found in one sample sequenced in a study of T cell changes during pregnancy in multiple sclerosis. The data were produced by immunoSEQ multiplex PCR, yet TCRdb's version contains in-frame clones alone and is incomplete. This sample has around 77,000 clones, with roughly nine tenths found just once. This sample comprised peripheral blood, obtained in the third trimester of pregnancy. These receptors all come from a female donor in good health, enrolled as a control in a pregnancy study.

This chain uses TRBV18 with TRBJ1-6, with 12 bases matching TRBD1. From germline, CDR1 is KGHSH and CDR2 LQKENI. J lost 10 bases, V lost 0 bases, and 4 bases had no gene match. The CDR3 covers 16 residues. The CDR3 DNA is TGTGCCAGCTCACCACCGGGGACAGGGGGCCAATCACCCCTCCACTTT. As protein: CASSPPGTGGQSPLHF.

The chain joins TRBV6-5 to TRBJ2-5, with 9 bases aligning to TRBD2. The CDR3 has 13 residues. Germline V gene data show CDR1 as MNHEY and CDR2 as SVGAGI. V lost 6 bases, J lost 4 bases, and 3 bases stayed unmatched. Here the CDR3 reads CASRGAGGETQYF. The DNA for the CDR3 is TGTGCCAGCAGGGGAGCGGGAGGAGAGACCCAGTACTTC.

The rearrangement uses TRBV15 and TRBJ1-5, with 8 nucleotides matching TRBD1. The CDR3 has 18 residues. J lost 4 bases, V lost 0 bases, and 11 bases had no gene match. Germline V lookup: CDR1 LNHNV, CDR2 YYDKDF (reference sequence). The CDR3 DNA sequence: TGTGCCACCAGCAGAGAACAGGGGGTTAACCTGAAAAATCAGCCCCAGCATTTT. Its translation: CATSREQGVNLKNQPQHF.

The chain links TRBV9 to TRBJ1-4; 9 bases agree with TRBD1. The germline CDR1 and CDR2 sequences are SGDLS and YYNGEE. V lost 3 bases, J lost 8 bases, and 11 bases stayed unmatched. This CDR3 is 16 amino acids long. CDR3 DNA: TGTGCCAGCAGCGGGGGGACAGGGTGGGGAACGGAAAAACTGTTTTTT. It codes for CASSGGTGWGTEKLFF.

V and J are TRBV27 and TRBJ2-7; D might be TRBD1 (6 bases). The CDR3 has 15 residues. V was trimmed by 5 bases and J by 2 bases, leaving 16 bases between them. Germline assignment: CDR1 MNHEY and CDR2 SMNVEV (reference sequence). CDR3 protein: CASSPPGHSPYEQYF. The CDR3 bases are TGTGCCAGCAGTCCTCCGGGACACAGTCCCTACGAGCAGTACTTC.

The rearrangement links TRBV27 to TRBJ1-6; D possibly corresponds to TRBD1 (5 bases). The ends were cut back, 5 bases at V and 3 bases at J, with 8 bases in the middle. Per germline, CDR1 MNHEY and CDR2 SMNVEV (reference sequence). This CDR3 has 14 residues. The CDR3 DNA is TGTGCCAGCAGTCCAGGGCTCTATAATTCACCCCTCCACTTT. Encoded protein: CASSPGLYNSPLHF.

This chain joins TRBV6-5 and TRBJ1-1; 11 bases fit TRBD1. There are 15 residues in the CDR3. Germline V lookup: CDR1 MNHEY, CDR2 SVGAGI. Unmatched junction bases numbered 5, after V lost 4 bases and J lost 4 bases. The CDR3 DNA follows: TGTGCCAGCAGTTTAACCGGGACAGGGGGCACTGAAGCTTTCTTT. Protein sequence: CASSLTGTGGTEAFF.

This chain joins TRBV30 and TRBJ1-1; D gene uncertain. Trimming left V 3 bases short and J 3 bases short, with 11 bases between. This CDR3 has 13 residues. CDR1 GTSNPN and CDR2 SVGIG come from the germline V gene (reference sequence). The CDR3 DNA is TGTGCCTGGAGGTTGGGGAGGGACACTGAAGCTTTCTTT. This gives the protein CAWRLGRDTEAFF.

A few counts support this clone. This chain connects TRBV7-6 to TRBJ1-1; 7 nucleotides align to TRBD1. This CDR3 is built from 14 residues. Germline loops: CDR1 SGHVS, CDR2 FNYEAQ. V shed 7 bases and J 4 bases; nucleotides not matched to a gene: 9. CDR3 DNA sequence: TGTGCCAGCAAAGGACAGGAGTATTCCACTGAAGCTTTCTTT. Its translation: CASKGQEYSTEAFF.

The rearrangement links TRBV5-6 to TRBJ1-3, with D perhaps TRBD1 (5 bases). The germline V gene has CDR1 SGHDT and CDR2 YYEEEE. Trimming took 1 base from V and 4 from J, leaving 9 bases between them. The CDR3 contains 14 residues. The CDR3, as DNA: TGTGCCAGCAGCTTGCAAGGGGCCGGAAACACCATATATTTT. Its protein is CASSLQGAGNTIYF.

The chain has TRBV28 and TRBJ2-2; the D gene is possibly TRBD1 (6 bases). Germline CDR1 reads MDHEN; CDR2 reads SYDVKM. CDR3 length: 15 amino acids. The V gene lost 5 bases and the J gene lost 4 bases, with 14 bases spanning the gap. CDR3 protein: CASSVPGQGTGELFF. The CDR3 DNA reads as TGTGCCAGCAGTGTCCCGGGACAAGGCACCGGGGAGCTGTTTTTT.

The CDR3 here is CASSLGLAGGGEQYF. CDR3 in DNA: TGTGCCAGCAGCTTGGGACTAGCGGGAGGAGGCGAGCAGTACTTC. The chain links TRBV7-2 to TRBJ2-7; 15 bases align to TRBD2. The CDR3 runs 15 residues. V shed 3 bases, J shed 6 bases, and the junction held 3 bases outside the gene matches. Germline lookup yields CDR1 SGHTA and CDR2 FQGNSA.

The chain combines TRBV7-2 with TRBJ2-3; a weak D match, TRBD2 (5 bases). The germline CDR1 and CDR2 sequences are SGHTA and FQGNSA. V was shortened by 1 base and J by 6 bases, with 11 bases between the two germline ends. This CDR3 has 14 residues. The CDR3 DNA reads as TGTGCCAGCAGCTTAGAGGAGGTTACGGATACGCAGTATTTT. This codes for CASSLEEVTDTQYF.

This clone is a singleton in its sample. The chain has TRBV5-6 and TRBJ1-2; D uncertain. Germline V gene sequence: CDR1 SGHDT, CDR2 YYEEEE. With 0 bases removed from V and 2 bases from J, the gap between germline ends came to 8 bases. This CDR3 comprises 14 residues. The CDR3 is CASSLVAGNYGYTF. The CDR3 coding sequence is TGTGCCAGCAGCTTGGTTGCCGGGAACTATGGCTACACCTTC.

V gene TRBV28 combines with J gene TRBJ2-1; TRBD2 matches at 8 bases. Losses at the gene ends were 6 bases for V and 8 bases for J; bases not matched to a gene: 9. The length of the CDR3 is 14 residues. Per germline, CDR1 MDHEN and CDR2 SYDVKM. CDR3 protein: CASSGSGRIHEQFF. In DNA, the CDR3 is TGTGCCAGCAGCGGGAGCGGGAGAATCCATGAGCAGTTCTTC.

The chain employs TRBV29-1 and TRBJ1-1; no firm D call. CDR1 and CDR2 from the germline V gene are SQVTM and ANQGSEA. There are 13 residues in the CDR3. V was clipped by 6 bases and J by 1 base, with 12 bases between them. The CDR3 DNA reads as TGCAGCGTAGGAGGGCGAGGGAACACTGAAGCTTTCTTT. It specifies CSVGGRGNTEAFF.

The chain links TRBV5-6 to TRBJ1-1; 7 bases map to TRBD1. The CDR3 is made up of 15 amino acids. Germline CDR1 and CDR2: SGHDT and YYEEEE. Germline trimming cut 3 bases from V and 2 bases from J; bases unmatched to any gene: 7. The CDR3 reads CASSSRDRFNTEAFF. The CDR3 region has the DNA TGTGCCAGCAGCTCGAGGGACAGATTTAACACTGAAGCTTTCTTT.

The chain couples TRBV19 to TRBJ2-7; 10 nucleotides align to TRBD2. Trimming at V came to 6 bases and at J to 2 bases, leaving 7 bases not matched to a gene. The germline V gene has CDR1 LNHDA and CDR2 SQIVND (reference sequence). This CDR3 region has 15 residues. The CDR3 protein is CASSSSGGETYEQYF. The CDR3 DNA reads TGTGCCAGTAGCTCTAGCGGGGGCGAAACCTACGAGCAGTACTTC.

This chain joins TRBV6-1 and TRBJ2-1; D ambiguous. The CDR3 loop spans 15 amino acids. V shed 2 bases and J shed 4 bases, with 12 bases lying between them. The germline V gene has CDR1 MNHNS and CDR2 SASEGT. The CDR3 spells CASSEMGFQYNEQFF. CDR3 sequence (DNA): TGTGCCAGCAGTGAAATGGGCTTTCAGTACAATGAGCAGTTCTTC.

The chain employs TRBV7-2 and TRBJ1-2; D is ambiguous. V lost 5 bases, J lost 6 bases, and 10 bases lay in between. Germline V gene lookup returns CDR1 SGHTA and CDR2 FQGNSA. CDR3 size: 12 residues. The CDR3 DNA reads as TGTGCCAGCAGCCCTAAGGAGCATGGCTACACCTTC. This codes for CASSPKEHGYTF.

The genes are TRBV19 and TRBJ2-7; 12 positions match TRBD1. This CDR3 comprises 15 residues. Germline-derived CDR1 and CDR2 are LNHDA and SQIVND (reference sequence). The junction had 6 bases not matched to a gene; V was cut back by 6 bases and J by 3 bases. CDR3 sequence (DNA): TGTGCCAGTAGCCCGGGACAGGGGGCGGTCTACGAGCAGTACTTC. It yields the protein CASSPGQGAVYEQYF.

The chain joins TRBV27 to TRBJ1-4; D is possibly TRBD1 (5 bases). Germline CDR1 is MNHEY and CDR2 is SMNVEV (reference sequence). This CDR3 has 13 amino acids. Trimming took 4 bases from V and 8 from J, leaving 11 bases between them. This CDR3 reads CASSSGGVEKLFF. CDR3 in DNA: TGTGCCAGCAGTTCCGGAGGGGTGGAAAAACTGTTTTTT.

The J gene is TRBJ1-5, the V gene TRBV25-1; possible D gene TRBD1, 6 bases. Looked up from germline, CDR1 is MGHDK and CDR2 is SYGVNS. The CDR3 runs to 17 residues. Trimming left V 9 bases short and J 0 bases short, with 21 bases between. CDR3 coding DNA: TGTGCCAGTCCCGCGACAGGTTTCCTTCTTAGCAATCAGCCCCAGCATTTT. Translating gives CASPATGFLLSNQPQHF.

The chain joins TRBV2 to TRBJ1-5, with 10 bases identical to TRBD1. V dropped 6 bases and J dropped 3; count of bases not matched to a gene: 5. CDR3 length: 15 amino acids. Germline V gene sequence: CDR1 SNHLY, CDR2 FYNNEI. The CDR3 reads CASRGQGLINQPQHF. Written as DNA, the CDR3 is TGTGCCAGCAGGGGACAGGGGCTAATCAATCAGCCCCAGCATTTT.

The genes are TRBV10-3 and TRBJ2-1; no clear D. With 11 bases removed from V and 2 bases from J, the gap between germline ends came to 7 bases. From germline, CDR1 is ENHRY and CDR2 SYGVKD. CDR3 length: 11 residues. The CDR3 region is CAPKTYNEQFF. The CDR3 nucleotides are TGTGCCCCAAAAACCTACAATGAGCAGTTCTTC.